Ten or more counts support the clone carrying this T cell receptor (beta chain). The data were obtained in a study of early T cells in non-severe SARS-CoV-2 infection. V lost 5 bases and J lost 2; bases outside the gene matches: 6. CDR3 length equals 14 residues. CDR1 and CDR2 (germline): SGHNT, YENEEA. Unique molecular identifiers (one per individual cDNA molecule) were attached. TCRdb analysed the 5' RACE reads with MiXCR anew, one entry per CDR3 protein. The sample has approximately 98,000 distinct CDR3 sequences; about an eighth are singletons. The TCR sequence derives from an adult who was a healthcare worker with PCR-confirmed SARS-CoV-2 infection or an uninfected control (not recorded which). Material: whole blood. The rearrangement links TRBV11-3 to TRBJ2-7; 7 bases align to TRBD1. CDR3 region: CASSPRDSPYEQYF. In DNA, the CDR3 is TGTGCCAGCAGCCCACGGGACAGCCCCTACGAGCAGTACTTC.